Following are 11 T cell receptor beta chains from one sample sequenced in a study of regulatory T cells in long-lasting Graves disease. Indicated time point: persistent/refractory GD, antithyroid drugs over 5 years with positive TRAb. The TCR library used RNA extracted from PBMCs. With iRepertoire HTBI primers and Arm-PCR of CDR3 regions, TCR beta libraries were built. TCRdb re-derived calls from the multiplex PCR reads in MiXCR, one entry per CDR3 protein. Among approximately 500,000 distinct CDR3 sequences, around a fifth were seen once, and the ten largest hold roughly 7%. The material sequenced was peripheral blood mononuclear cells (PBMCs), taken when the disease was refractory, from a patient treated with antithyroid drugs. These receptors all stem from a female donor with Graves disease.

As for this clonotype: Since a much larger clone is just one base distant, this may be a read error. CDR3 protein: CASSYSRATTKQYF. The DNA for the CDR3 is TGTGCCAGCAGTTATTCCCGAGCTACGACCAAGCAGTACTTC. The rearrangement uses TRBV6-5 and TRBJ2-7; no definite D call. This CDR3 is built from 14 residues. V was shortened by 3 bases and J by 8 bases, with 17 bases between the two germline ends. Germline V gene data show CDR1 as MNHEY and CDR2 as SVGAGI.

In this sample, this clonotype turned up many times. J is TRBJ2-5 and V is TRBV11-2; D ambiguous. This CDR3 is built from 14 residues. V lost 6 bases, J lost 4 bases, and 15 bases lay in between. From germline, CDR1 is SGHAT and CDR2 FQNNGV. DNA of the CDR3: TGTGCCAGCAGTCGCGGCTCAACCGGAGAGACCCAGTACTTC. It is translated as CASSRGSTGETQYF.

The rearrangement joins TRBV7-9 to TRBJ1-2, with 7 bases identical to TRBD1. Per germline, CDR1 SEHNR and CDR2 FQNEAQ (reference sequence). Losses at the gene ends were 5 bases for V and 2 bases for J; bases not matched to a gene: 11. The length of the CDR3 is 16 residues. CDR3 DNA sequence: TGTGCCAGCAGCCAATCCACAGGGGATCGCAACTATGGCTACACCTTC. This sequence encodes CASSQSTGDRNYGYTF.

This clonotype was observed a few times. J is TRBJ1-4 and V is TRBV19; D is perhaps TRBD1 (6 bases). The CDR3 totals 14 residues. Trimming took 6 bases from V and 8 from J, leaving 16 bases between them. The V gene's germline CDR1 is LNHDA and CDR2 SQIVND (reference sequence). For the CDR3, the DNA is TGTGCCAGTAGCCCACGAGGGGGGGTCGAAAAACTGTTTTTT. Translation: CASSPRGGVEKLFF.

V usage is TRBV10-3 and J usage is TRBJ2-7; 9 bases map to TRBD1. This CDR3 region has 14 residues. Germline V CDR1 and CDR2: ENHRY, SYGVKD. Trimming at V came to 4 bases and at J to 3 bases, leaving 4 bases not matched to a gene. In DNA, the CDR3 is TGTGCCATCAGTGGACAGGGGGAAATCTACGAGCAGTACTTC. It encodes CAISGQGEIYEQYF.

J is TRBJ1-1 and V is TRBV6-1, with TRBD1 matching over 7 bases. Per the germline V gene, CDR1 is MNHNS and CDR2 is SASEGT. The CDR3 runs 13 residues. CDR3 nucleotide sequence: TGTGCAGGAGGGACAGAGATCGACACTGAAGCTTTCTTT. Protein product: CAGGTEIDTEAFF.

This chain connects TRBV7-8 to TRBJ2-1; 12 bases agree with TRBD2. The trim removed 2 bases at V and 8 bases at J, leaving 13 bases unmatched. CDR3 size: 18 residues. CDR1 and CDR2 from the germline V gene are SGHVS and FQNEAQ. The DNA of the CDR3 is TGTGCCAGCAGCTTAACCCGACTAGCGGGAGATGTCTGGGATGAGCAGTTCTTC. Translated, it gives CASSLTRLAGDVWDEQFF. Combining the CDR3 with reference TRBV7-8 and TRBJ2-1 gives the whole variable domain GAGVSQSPRYKVAKRGQDVALRCDPISGHVSLFWYQQALGQGPEFLTYFQNEAQLDKSGLPSDRFFAERPEGSVSTLKIQRTQQEDSAVYLCASSLTRLAGDVWDEQFFGPGTRLTVL.

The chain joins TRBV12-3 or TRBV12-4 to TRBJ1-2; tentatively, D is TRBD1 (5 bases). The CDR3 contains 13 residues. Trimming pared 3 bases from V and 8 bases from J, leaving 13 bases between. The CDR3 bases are TGTGCCAGCAGTTTCGCAGGGACCGCCGGCTACACCTTC. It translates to CASSFAGTAGYTF.

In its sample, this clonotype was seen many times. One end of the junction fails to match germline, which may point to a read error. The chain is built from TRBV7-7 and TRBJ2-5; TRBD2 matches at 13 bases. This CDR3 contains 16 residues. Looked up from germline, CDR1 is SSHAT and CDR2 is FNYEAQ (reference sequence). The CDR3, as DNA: TGTGCTAGCAGCTTCGGACTAGCGGGGGTCGAAGAGACCCAGTACTTC. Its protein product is CASSFGLAGVEETQYF.

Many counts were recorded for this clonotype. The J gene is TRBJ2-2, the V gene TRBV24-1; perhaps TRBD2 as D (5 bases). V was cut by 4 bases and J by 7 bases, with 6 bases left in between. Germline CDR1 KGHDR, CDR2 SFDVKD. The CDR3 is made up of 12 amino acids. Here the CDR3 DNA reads TGTGCCACCAGTGAAACTAGCGGGGAGCTGTTTTTT. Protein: CATSETSGELFF.

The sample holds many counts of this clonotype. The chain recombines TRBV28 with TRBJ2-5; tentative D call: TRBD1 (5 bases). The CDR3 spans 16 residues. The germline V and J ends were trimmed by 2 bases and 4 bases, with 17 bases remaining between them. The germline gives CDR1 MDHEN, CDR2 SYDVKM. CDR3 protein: CASSLNTHRSRETQYF. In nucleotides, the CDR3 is TGTGCCAGCAGTTTAAATACCCACAGGTCTCGAGAGACCCAGTACTTC.